Following are 2 T cell receptor beta chains from one sample sequenced in a study of T cell responses to AZD1222 COVID-19 vaccine. Using immunoSEQ multiplex PCR, the repertoire was profiled, and TCRdb retains in-frame clones only, with some absent. Among 80,000 or so clones listed, roughly 85% were seen once. The sequencing used peripheral blood, collected on day 0 of AZD1222 vaccination. These receptors came from an adult in good health.

The chain carries TRBV3-1 (or the pseudogene TRBV3-2) and TRBJ1-5; weak D call: TRBD1 (5 bases). V was clipped by 6 bases and J by 6 bases, with 12 bases between them. The CDR3 is 13 amino acids. CDR1 LGHDT and CDR2 YNNKEL come from the germline V gene (reference sequence). This CDR3 reads CASSPGRRQPQHF. CDR3 DNA sequence: TGTGCCAGCAGTCCAGGGAGACGTCAGCCCCAGCATTTT.

The chain joins TRBV15 to TRBJ1-1; no clear D gene. This CDR3 contains 14 residues. Germline CDR1 and CDR2: LNHNV and YYDKDF (reference sequence). Deletions cut 3 bases from V and 0 bases from J, with 8 bases between. DNA for the CDR3: TGTGCCACCAGCAGGGTACAGTTGAACACTGAAGCTTTCTTT. It yields the protein CATSRVQLNTEAFF.